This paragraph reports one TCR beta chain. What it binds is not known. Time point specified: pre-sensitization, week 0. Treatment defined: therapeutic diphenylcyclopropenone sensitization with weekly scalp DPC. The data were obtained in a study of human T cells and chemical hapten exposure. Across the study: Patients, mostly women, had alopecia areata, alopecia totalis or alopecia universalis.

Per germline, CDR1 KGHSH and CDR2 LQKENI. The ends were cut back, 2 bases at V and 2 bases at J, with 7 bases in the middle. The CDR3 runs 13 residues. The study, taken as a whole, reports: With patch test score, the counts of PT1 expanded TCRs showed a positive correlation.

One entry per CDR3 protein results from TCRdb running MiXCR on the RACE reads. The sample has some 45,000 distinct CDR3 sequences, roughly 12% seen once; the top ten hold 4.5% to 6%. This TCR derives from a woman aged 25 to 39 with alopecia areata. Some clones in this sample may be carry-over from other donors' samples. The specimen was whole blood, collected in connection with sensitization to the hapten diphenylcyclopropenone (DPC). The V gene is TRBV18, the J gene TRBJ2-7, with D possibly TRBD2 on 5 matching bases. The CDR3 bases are TGTGCCAGCTCACCAGGGAGTACCTACGAGCAGTACTTC. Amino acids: CASSPGSTYEQYF.